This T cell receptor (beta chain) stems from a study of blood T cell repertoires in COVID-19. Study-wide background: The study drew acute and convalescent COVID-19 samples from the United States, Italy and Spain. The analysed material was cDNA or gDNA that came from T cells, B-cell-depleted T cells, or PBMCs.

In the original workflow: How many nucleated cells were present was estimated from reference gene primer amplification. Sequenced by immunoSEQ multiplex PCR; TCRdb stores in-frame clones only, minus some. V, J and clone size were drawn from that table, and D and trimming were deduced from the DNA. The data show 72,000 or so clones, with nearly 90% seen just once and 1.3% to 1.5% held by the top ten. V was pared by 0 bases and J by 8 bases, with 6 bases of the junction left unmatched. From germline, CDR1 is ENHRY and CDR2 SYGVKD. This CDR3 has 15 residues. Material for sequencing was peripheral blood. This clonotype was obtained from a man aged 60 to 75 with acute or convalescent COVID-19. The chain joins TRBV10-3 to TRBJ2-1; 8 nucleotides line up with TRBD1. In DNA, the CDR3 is TGTGCCATCAGTGAGTCGGACAGGGCTGCGGATGAGCAGTTCTTC. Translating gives CAISESDRAADEQFF.